This T cell receptor beta chain came from a study of radiotherapy plus CTLA-4 blockade in lung cancer. General study results and limits: In blood, tumor-derived TCR clones expanded after radiotherapy plus ipilimumab. How blood T cell clones changed early, along with interferon-beta, reportedly forecast response best.

Libraries were prepared by immunoSEQ multiplex PCR; TCRdb keeps only in-frame clonotypes and omits some of them. Of roughly 63,000 clones detected, roughly 76% appear once; the ten largest clones hold roughly 8.7%. The V gene end was trimmed by 2 bases and the J gene end by 5 bases; junction bases not matched to a gene: 8. CDR3 size: 15 residues. Germline V gene data show CDR1 as SGHTS and CDR2 as YDEGEE. This clone was detected only a few times. Its specificity is not known. This sequence was found in a human donor with non-small cell lung cancer whose response to radiotherapy plus ipilimumab could not be evaluated. Specimen: peripheral blood, collected from a patient treated with radiotherapy plus ipilimumab. The genes are TRBV5-8 and TRBJ1-2; 8 bases agree with TRBD1. DNA of the CDR3: TGTGCCAGCAGCTTAGGACAGGGAAGGGAGTATGGCTACACCTTC. This codes for CASSLGQGREYGYTF.